The 4 T cell receptor beta chains below come from one sample, sequenced in a study of T cells in Graves' hyperthyroidism and ophthalmopathy. The CDR3 regions of TCR beta were amplified from RNA transcripts. When the TCR CDR3 underwent first-round RT-PCR, the HTBI primer set was used. TCRdb reprocessed the multiplex PCR reads via MiXCR and lists one record per CDR3 protein. The profile shows hundreds of thousands of distinct CDR3 sequences, 15% to 18% of them singletons. The sequenced sample consisted of blood. The receptors originated from a woman aged 18-29 years with Graves' hyperthyroidism.

The chain is built from TRBV3-1 and TRBJ1-2, with 9 bases identical to TRBD1. Unmatched junction bases numbered 5, after V lost 2 bases and J lost 4 bases. CDR3 length: 15 amino acids. The germline gives CDR1 LGHDT, CDR2 YNNKEL (reference sequence). DNA for the CDR3: TGTGCCAGCAGCCAACCGGAGACAGGGGGCTATGGCTACACCTTC. Translating it yields CASSQPETGGYGYTF.

This clonotype was detected many times. The chain links TRBV9 to TRBJ1-1; D remains ambiguous. This CDR3 spans 13 amino acids. Germline V gene sequence: CDR1 SGDLS, CDR2 YYNGEE. Trimming took off 4 bases at V and 8 bases at J, with 15 bases between the two ends. Here the CDR3 reads CASSPPEAPEAFF. CDR3 nucleotides: TGTGCCAGCAGCCCTCCGGAGGCCCCCGAAGCTTTCTTT.

This clonotype turned up a few times. This chain connects TRBV28 to TRBJ2-7; the D is unclear. V lost 6 bases, J lost 1 base, and 16 bases lay in between. The CDR3 is 15 amino acids. The V gene's germline CDR1 is MDHEN and CDR2 SYDVKM. The CDR3 reads CASSSTQFLSYEQYF. CDR3 sequence (DNA): TGTGCCAGCAGCTCTACACAATTTCTTTCCTACGAGCAGTACTTC.

On this clonotype: This may arise from a read error, as a much more abundant clone is one base away. In DNA form, the CDR3 reads TGTGCCAGCAGCTTAGATGCGGGAGATGGGGTCGCCGGGGAGCTGTTTTTT. This gives the protein CASSLDAGDGVAGELFF. This chain joins TRBV11-3 and TRBJ2-2, with 7 bases matching TRBD2. Germline V gene data show CDR1 as SGHNT and CDR2 as YENEEA. The CDR3 is made up of 17 amino acids. V was pared by 0 bases and J by 6 bases, with 10 bases of the junction left unmatched.